One sample yielded the 23 T cell receptor beta chains listed below, sequenced in a study of blood T cell repertoires in COVID-19. TCRdb keeps only in-frame clones here, not all; method: immunoSEQ multiplex PCR. The table records around 290,000 clones, around 86% of them present only once. The specimen sequenced was PBMCs or T cells enriched from blood (not recorded which). The receptors here all came from a woman under 30 who had recovered from COVID-19.

The rearrangement uses TRBV11-3 and TRBJ1-1; 8 bases are a match to TRBD1. Germline V lookup: CDR1 SGHNT, CDR2 YENEEA. The CDR3 contains 16 residues. The V and J ends lost 4 bases and 0 bases, in that order; junction bases with no gene match: 7. The CDR3 DNA reads as TGTGCCAGCAGCTCCCGGACAGGGATTCTGAACACTGAAGCTTTCTTT. It specifies CASSSRTGILNTEAFF.

V gene TRBV25-1 combines with J gene TRBJ2-7, with TRBD1 identical over 10 bases. CDR3 length equals 15 residues. The V gene end was trimmed by 4 bases and the J gene end by 2 bases; junction bases not matched to a gene: 5. Germline lookup yields CDR1 MGHDK and CDR2 SYGVNS. The DNA for the CDR3 is TGTGCCAGCAGTGCCCGGGACAGGGGAACCTACGAGCAGTACTTC. Translated, it gives CASSARDRGTYEQYF.

This chain joins TRBV7-2 and TRBJ2-1; 8 bases align to TRBD2. This CDR3 is built from 15 residues. In germline, CDR1 is SGHTA, CDR2 FQGNSA. J gave up 8 bases and V 4 bases, and 10 bases lay outside the gene matches. CDR3 nucleotides: TGTGCCAGCAGCTCCCGGGGGGGGGCCTGGGATGAGCAGTTCTTC. Translation gives CASSSRGGAWDEQFF. Full variable domain (missing parts from reference TRBV7-2 and TRBJ2-1): GAGVSQSPSNKVTEKGKDVELRCDPISGHTALYWYRQSLGQGLEFLIYFQGNSAPDKSGLPSDRFSAERTGGSVSTLTIQRTQQEDSAVYLCASSSRGGAWDEQFFGPGTRLTVL.

The rearrangement joins TRBV19 to TRBJ2-7; 12 bases are a match to TRBD2. CDR3 length: 15 amino acids. V was pared by 5 bases and J by 1 base, with 3 bases of the junction left unmatched. Germline V CDR1 and CDR2: LNHDA, SQIVND (reference sequence). The CDR3 loop is CASSPLAGGSYEQYF. CDR3 bases: TGTGCCAGTAGTCCACTAGCGGGAGGTTCCTACGAGCAGTACTTC.

The chain combines TRBV5-8 with TRBJ2-3, with 11 bases fitting TRBD2. Germline trimming cut 7 bases from V and 3 bases from J; bases unmatched to any gene: 13. The CDR3 covers 17 residues. Germline V gene data show CDR1 as SGHTS and CDR2 as YDEGEE. The CDR3 sequence: CASGYVRLAGQTDTQYF. As DNA, the CDR3 is TGTGCCAGCGGTTACGTACGACTAGCGGGGCAGACAGATACGCAGTATTTT.

The V and J genes are TRBV4-2 and TRBJ1-5; 7 positions match TRBD1. The CDR3 runs to 14 residues. In germline, CDR1 is LGHNA, CDR2 YNFKEQ. The V gene end was trimmed by 4 bases and the J gene end by 3 bases; junction bases not matched to a gene: 3. The CDR3 here is CASSPGQDNQPQHF. The CDR3 DNA follows: TGTGCCAGCAGCCCAGGACAGGACAATCAGCCCCAGCATTTT.

The rearrangement uses TRBV14 and TRBJ2-5; 10 bases agree with TRBD1. Germline values: CDR1 SGHDN, CDR2 FVKESK. The CDR3 length is 14 residues. The trim removed 11 bases at V and 6 bases at J, leaving 12 bases unmatched. The CDR3 here is CAGIKTGGEKTQYF. DNA for the CDR3: TGTGCCGGGATCAAGACAGGGGGCGAAAAGACCCAGTACTTC. The full variable domain, rest sourced from reference TRBV14 and TRBJ2-5, is EAGVTQFPSHSVIEKGQTVTLRCDPISGHDNLYWYRRVMGKEIKFLLHFVKESKQDESGMPNNRFLAERTGGTYSTLKVQPAELEDSGVYFCAGIKTGGEKTQYFGPGTRLLVL.

This clone was observed a handful of times. V is TRBV18 and J is TRBJ2-1; 8 positions match TRBD2. In germline, CDR1 is KGHSH, CDR2 LQKENI. This CDR3 is 17 amino acids long. J gave up 5 bases and V 4 bases, and 13 bases lay outside the gene matches. The CDR3 region is CASSQTLGAGANNEQFF. In nucleotides, the CDR3 is TGTGCCAGCTCACAGACTCTAGGAGCGGGAGCCAACAATGAGCAGTTCTTC.

V is TRBV12-3 or TRBV12-4 and J is TRBJ1-1; D gene uncertain. Trimming pared 5 bases from V and 3 bases from J, leaving 10 bases between. The CDR3 length is 13 residues. The CDR3 DNA sequence: TGTGCCAGCAGTGACCGGGGTGACACTGAAGCTTTCTTT. Its translation is CASSDRGDTEAFF.

CDR3 residues: CASSEGLAGVRNEQFF. Written as DNA, the CDR3 is TGTGCCAGCAGCGAGGGACTAGCGGGAGTACGCAATGAGCAGTTCTTC. The rearrangement joins TRBV7-3 to TRBJ2-1; 14 nucleotides align to TRBD2. The junction had 6 bases not matched to a gene; V was cut back by 5 bases and J by 6 bases. Germline values: CDR1 SGHTA, CDR2 FQGTGA. The CDR3 consists of 16 residues.

The chain employs TRBV9 and TRBJ1-3, with 7 bases matching TRBD1. V lost 4 bases, J lost 4 bases, and 5 bases stayed unmatched. The V gene's germline CDR1 is SGDLS and CDR2 YYNGEE. The CDR3 length is 14 residues. The DNA of the CDR3 is TGTGCCAGCAGCCTCGGGACAGTCGGAAACACCATATATTTT. Translated, it gives CASSLGTVGNTIYF.

The gene calls are TRBV15 and TRBJ1-4, with D perhaps TRBD1 (6 bases). Germline CDR1 and CDR2: LNHNV and YYDKDF (reference sequence). This CDR3 comprises 12 residues. The germline V and J ends were trimmed by 2 bases and 14 bases, with 12 bases remaining between them. Written as DNA, the CDR3 is TGTGCCACCAGCAGATCCACAGGGATGCTGTTTTTT. As protein: CATSRSTGMLFF.

The V call is TRBV6-5, the J call TRBJ2-2, with 9 positions matching TRBD1. V lost 0 bases, J lost 5 bases, and 4 bases stayed unmatched. The CDR3 totals 16 residues. The germline V gene encodes CDR1 MNHEY and CDR2 SVGAGI. The CDR3 region has the DNA TGTGCCAGCAGTTACTCGACAGGGGGTACGACCGGGGAGCTGTTTTTT. Residues: CASSYSTGGTTGELFF.

The chain recombines TRBV30 with TRBJ2-1; 8 bases align to TRBD1. Germline V gives CDR1 GTSNPN, CDR2 SVGIG (reference sequence). The CDR3 runs 14 residues. J lost 3 bases, V lost 7 bases, and 8 bases had no gene match. CDR3 region: CAYLRQGSYNEQFF. CDR3 DNA sequence: TGTGCCTACCTCAGACAGGGGAGCTACAATGAGCAGTTCTTC.

V is TRBV3-1 (or the pseudogene TRBV3-2) and J is TRBJ1-2; 12 bases fit TRBD1. The CDR3 extends over 17 amino acids. Unmatched junction bases numbered 16, after V lost 9 bases and J lost 5 bases. Germline lookup yields CDR1 LGHDT and CDR2 YNNKEL (reference sequence). The CDR3 here is CARKPSGDRGREYGYTF. For the CDR3, the DNA is TGTGCCAGGAAACCGTCCGGGGACAGGGGGCGAGAATATGGCTACACCTTC.

This clone was detected only once. The chain links TRBV11-2 to TRBJ1-3, with D possibly TRBD1 on 5 matching bases. Germline-derived CDR1 and CDR2 are SGHAT and FQNNGV. V lost 5 bases and J lost 8, with 16 bases in between. The CDR3 runs 14 residues. This CDR3 reads CASSHNRGTDTIYF. CDR3 nucleotides: TGTGCCAGCAGCCATAACCGGGGGACGGACACCATATATTTT.

The chain has TRBV6-1 and TRBJ1-1; 10 bases align to TRBD1. The CDR3 covers 16 residues. Trimming cost V 4 bases and J 11 bases; bases outside gene matches: 16. CDR1 is MNHNS, CDR2 SASEGT, per germline. This chain's CDR3 is CASSADRGRGMTAAFF. DNA of the CDR3: TGTGCCAGCAGTGCTGACAGGGGGCGCGGAATGACGGCCGCTTTCTTT.

J is TRBJ2-7 and V is TRBV4-1; D uncertain. In germline, CDR1 is MGHRA, CDR2 YSYEKL. The CDR3 is 15 residues long. Deletions cut 2 bases from V and 2 bases from J, with 13 bases between. The CDR3 DNA follows: TGCGCCAGCAGCCAAAACCCTGTGTCGGCCTACGAGCAGTACTTC. As protein: CASSQNPVSAYEQYF.

The chain couples TRBV30 to TRBJ1-5; D not resolved. Germline V gene sequence: CDR1 GTSNPN, CDR2 SVGIG (reference sequence). This CDR3 comprises 12 residues. V lost 2 bases and J lost 3, with 5 bases in between. Here the CDR3 reads CAWSSFNQPQHF. The CDR3 DNA is TGTGCCTGGAGTTCGTTCAATCAGCCCCAGCATTTT. The full variable domain, in which reference TRBV30 and TRBJ1-5 provide the parts outside the CDR3, is SQTIHQWPATLVQPVGSPLSLECTVEGTSNPNLYWYRQAAGRGLQLLFYSVGIGQISSEVPQNLSASRPQDRQFILSSKKLLLSDSGFYLCAWSSFNQPQHFGDGTRLSIL.

As DNA, the CDR3 is TGTGCCAGCGCTGGGGCGGGGGAAGAGACCCAGTACTTC. Protein sequence: CASAGAGEETQYF. V usage is TRBV2 and J usage is TRBJ2-5; the match to TRBD2 covers 7 bases. The germline CDR1 and CDR2 sequences are SNHLY and FYNNEI. The CDR3 loop spans 13 amino acids. Losses at the gene ends were 8 bases for V and 3 bases for J; bases not matched to a gene: 6.

The V and J genes are TRBV30 and TRBJ1-2; D not resolved. CDR3 length: 14 amino acids. Germline assignment: CDR1 GTSNPN and CDR2 SVGIG (reference sequence). The V and J ends lost 0 bases and 4 bases respectively, with 12 bases between them. CDR3 residues: CAWSVRAGLYGYTF. CDR3 nucleotide sequence: TGTGCCTGGAGTGTACGGGCTGGACTCTATGGCTACACCTTC.

This clone was found once. The chain links TRBV19 to TRBJ1-4; no reliable D call. CDR3 size: 16 residues. CDR1 LNHDA and CDR2 SQIVND come from the germline V gene (reference sequence). Trimming shortened V by 3 bases and J by 0 bases, and 11 bases separated the two germline ends. CDR3 DNA: TGTGCCAGTAGTATTCCTACAGCCACAACTAATGAAAAACTGTTTTTT. As protein: CASSIPTATTNEKLFF.

This clone was observed a single time. V usage is TRBV5-1 and J usage is TRBJ2-1; 9 nucleotides agree with TRBD2. This CDR3 contains 16 residues. CDR1 is SGHRS and CDR2 is YFSETQ in the germline V gene. With V trimmed by 3 bases and J by 4 bases, 8 bases remained unmatched. The CDR3 region has the DNA TGCGCCAGCAGCTGGGGTGGGCTAGCGGGATACAATGAGCAGTTCTTC. This sequence encodes CASSWGGLAGYNEQFF.